This T cell receptor beta chain is drawn from a study of lymphopenia after photon versus proton radiotherapy (dated by TCRdb to the late 2010s). Background on the whole study: In patients with gastrointestinal tumors who developed high-grade lymphopenia, the study compared the immunological effects of photon radiation therapy with those of proton radiation therapy. The cohort comprised about 20 patients with gastrointestinal tumors who received either photon or proton therapy and then developed lymphopenia. The goal of the study was to describe how the two radiation modalities differ in their effects on the immune system. Overall study outcomes, separate from this receptor: During treatment, patients who received photon therapy lost naive T cells and TCR diversity and gained effector/memory populations, whereas patients who received proton therapy remained relatively stable. The authors looked at the survival association only in patients who died, and they framed better survival with proton therapy as a possibility rather than a demonstrated result. Across the cohort, an inverse correlation was found between a larger post-nadir drop in TCR diversity and overall survival time among patients who died. After the lymphocyte count nadir, oligoclonal expansion, especially of CD8+ Temra cells, was observed in photon-treated repertoires, and the drop in diversity was driven by this expansion.

As for this clone: No antigen is known for it. No base quality information exists; no much larger clone differs at one position.

CDR1 and CDR2 (SGHTA, FQGNSA) derive from the germline V gene. Reading from cysteine to phenylalanine, the CDR3 counts 13 amino acids. Only the CDR3 region is kept as DNA, spanning 39 bases read in frame from base 1. V and J are truncated by 5 bases and 4 bases respectively, leaving an intervening sequence of 9 bases. The protocol used for the library was the immunoSEQ multiplex PCR assay. Alongside multiparametric flow cytometry, deep sequencing of rearranged TCR beta loci was used to profile the T cell repertoires. TCRdb took this table from immuneACCESS and kept in-frame rearrangements with V and J called. Such tables lack part of the clones; where checked against another copy, unresolved V genes explain under half of the gap, and the rest is unexplained. The sample yields roughly 61,000 clones; 87% were counted once. The ten largest clones take up around 13% of the sample.

This receptor was taken from a man aged 80 or over with esophageal cancer. Sequenced here: peripheral blood, sampled from a patient treated with proton-based radiotherapy. This chain joins TRBV7-2 to TRBJ1-5, and the D gene may be TRBD1, 5 bases matching. The CDR3 region: CASSQRGNQPQHF. The sequence in DNA is TGTGCCAGCAGCCAAAGGGGAAATCAGCCCCAGCATTTT.